This T cell receptor (beta chain) was retrieved from a study of blood T cell repertoires in COVID-19. Study as a whole: Donors in the United States, Italy and Spain gave samples during acute or convalescent COVID-19. Sources were T cells, B-cell-depleted T cells, or PBMCs; the material itself was cDNA or gDNA.

Per the original methods: Using reference gene primer amplification, nucleated cell counts were estimated. Repertoires were generated with immunoSEQ multiplex PCR, while TCRdb's copy carries only in-frame clones and drops some. V and J calls and clone size are as listed in that table; D and trimming were resolved from the DNA. Altogether under 150,000 clones are present, 81% being singletons, with the ten largest covering roughly 8%. The V segment lost 4 bases and the J segment 6 bases; nucleotides outside the gene matches: 11. Germline V gene data show CDR1 as SGDLS and CDR2 as YYNGEE. CDR3 size: 16 residues.

The genes are TRBV9 and TRBJ2-2; 8 bases line up with TRBD1. The sequence was obtained from a human donor with acute or convalescent COVID-19. The donor label of this sample is uncertain. The sequencing input was peripheral blood. The CDR3 spells CASSPEAGGNAGELFF. The CDR3 DNA reads TGTGCCAGCAGCCCTGAGGCAGGGGGCAACGCCGGGGAGCTGTTTTTT.